Listed here are 27 T cell receptor beta chains from one sample, sequenced in a study of regulatory T cells in long-lasting Graves disease. Time point denoted: newly diagnosed GD, antithyroid drugs for less than 3 months. Researchers made the TCR library from RNA that was extracted from PBMCs. Assembly of TCR beta libraries relied on iRepertoire HTBI primers together with Arm-PCR of CDR3 regions. TCRdb reanalysed the multiplex PCR reads using MiXCR and keeps one entry per CDR3 protein. The sample holds 360,000 or so distinct CDR3 sequences, 15% to 20% seen once. These same data were also listed under a study on T cells in Graves' hyperthyroidism and ophthalmopathy.

The sequencing here drew on peripheral blood mononuclear cells (PBMCs), taken at new diagnosis, from a patient treated with antithyroid drugs. The receptors originated from a man aged 35 to 55 with Graves disease.

This clonotype has at least ten counts. The chain employs TRBV6-5 and TRBJ1-2; D is ambiguous. V was trimmed by 0 bases and J by 3 bases, leaving 17 bases between them. Germline CDR1 is MNHEY and CDR2 is SVGAGI. This CDR3 contains 17 residues. The CDR3 DNA sequence: TGTGCCAGCAGTTACTCGACGCTTCTCCAGGCGCACTATGGCTACACCTTC. Translated: CASSYSTLLQAHYGYTF.

The table lists this clonotype with many counts. The gene calls are TRBV20-1 and TRBJ2-3, with 7 bases lining up with TRBD2. CDR3 length equals 19 residues. Germline V gives CDR1 DFQATT, CDR2 SNEGSKA (reference sequence). The V and J ends lost 0 bases and 8 bases, in that order; junction bases with no gene match: 23. The CDR3 sequence is CSARDTAGFGGGPRGTQYF. As DNA, the CDR3 is TGCAGTGCTAGAGATACGGCGGGGTTCGGCGGGGGACCTAGGGGTACGCAGTATTTT.

The genes are TRBV7-2 and TRBJ2-3; 7 bases map to TRBD2. Germline trimming cut 5 bases from V and 0 bases from J; bases unmatched to any gene: 8. CDR1 SGHTA and CDR2 FQGNSA come from the germline V gene. The CDR3 extends over 16 amino acids. This CDR3 reads CASSMKRGPSTDTQYF. Here the CDR3 DNA reads TGTGCCAGCAGCATGAAGCGGGGACCCAGCACAGATACGCAGTATTTT. The full variable domain, in which reference TRBV7-2 and TRBJ2-3 provide the parts outside the CDR3, is GAGVSQSPSNKVTEKGKDVELRCDPISGHTALYWYRQSLGQGLEFLIYFQGNSAPDKSGLPSDRFSAERTGGSVSTLTIQRTQQEDSAVYLCASSMKRGPSTDTQYFGPGTRLTVL.

The rearrangement joins TRBV19 to TRBJ1-2; no definite D call. CDR3 length: 14 amino acids. The germline V gene encodes CDR1 LNHDA and CDR2 SQIVND (reference sequence). V gave up 1 base and J gave up 3 bases, with 9 bases separating them. The CDR3 DNA reads as TGTGCCAGTAGTATAGTATCGGGAGACTATGGCTACACCTTC. This codes for CASSIVSGDYGYTF.

Note on this clonotype: A read error is possible here, since a much larger clone lies one base away. V usage is TRBV7-9 and J usage is TRBJ1-5; 10 bases agree with TRBD1. Germline assignment: CDR1 SEHNR and CDR2 FQNEAQ (reference sequence). The CDR3 is made up of 15 amino acids. V was clipped by 5 bases and J by 5 bases; unmatched bases: 6. For the CDR3, the DNA is TGTGCCAGCAGCCGGGGACAGGGGTTCGATCAGCCCCAGCATTTT. Protein: CASSRGQGFDQPQHF.

This clonotype was observed many times. J is TRBJ2-1 and V is TRBV6-2 or TRBV6-3; D perhaps matches TRBD2 (6 bases). V lost 4 bases to trimming and J lost 10 bases, with 8 bases between them. The V gene's germline CDR1 is MNHEY and CDR2 SVGEGT. The CDR3 contains 11 residues. The CDR3 spells CASSSRGEQFF. The CDR3 DNA follows: TGTGCCAGCAGTTCCCGGGGGGAGCAGTTCTTC.

A word on this clonotype: A clone one base away is much larger, so this may be a read error. The chain carries TRBV7-8 and TRBJ2-1, with 7 bases identical to TRBD1. The V gene's germline CDR1 is SGHVS and CDR2 FQNEAQ. This CDR3 comprises 15 residues. CDR3 amino acids: CAGSLPQGAYNEQFF. In DNA, the CDR3 is TGTGCCGGCAGCTTACCGCAGGGGGCCTACAATGAGCAGTTCTTC. Combining the CDR3 with reference TRBV7-8 and TRBJ2-1 gives the whole variable domain GAGVSQSPRYKVAKRGQDVALRCDPISGHVSLFWYQQALGQGPEFLTYFQNEAQLDKSGLPSDRFFAERPEGSVSTLKIQRTQQEDSAVYLCAGSLPQGAYNEQFFGPGTRLTVL.

There are many counts of this clonotype. The chain couples TRBV20-1 to TRBJ2-3, with D tentatively TRBD2 (5 bases). Trimming removed 6 bases at V and 6 bases at J, with 25 bases between. Germline V gives CDR1 DFQATT, CDR2 SNEGSKA (reference sequence). The length of the CDR3 is 16 residues. CDR3 region: CSAVGILAPSRDTQYF. In DNA, the CDR3 is TGCAGTGCGGTCGGAATTCTAGCCCCGTCCCGGGATACGCAGTATTTT.

The chain is built from TRBV10-3 and TRBJ2-3; 7 bases map to TRBD1. The CDR3 consists of 17 residues. Trimming took 0 bases from V and 2 from J; bases not matched to a gene: 8. Per germline, CDR1 ENHRY and CDR2 SYGVKD. The CDR3 sequence is CAISESQRQGDTDTQYF. The CDR3 bases are TGTGCCATCAGTGAGTCCCAAAGACAGGGAGACACAGATACGCAGTATTTT.

The table lists this clonotype with many counts. The gene calls are TRBV18 and TRBJ1-1; D not certain. The CDR3 extends over 14 amino acids. Trimming shortened V by 3 bases and J by 7 bases, and 15 bases separated the two germline ends. Germline CDR1 and CDR2: KGHSH and LQKENI. CDR3 sequence reads: CASSPTAEDGEAFF. CDR3 in DNA: TGTGCCAGCTCACCGACCGCCGAGGACGGTGAAGCTTTCTTT.

This clonotype occurred a few times. The chain carries TRBV11-3 and TRBJ1-6; D remains unclear. This CDR3 comprises 14 residues. Trimming took off 3 bases at V and 3 bases at J, with 6 bases between the two ends. Germline V gene sequence: CDR1 SGHNT, CDR2 YENEEA. The CDR3 loop is CASSFFRYNSPLHF. Written as DNA, the CDR3 is TGTGCCAGCAGCTTCTTCCGCTATAATTCACCCCTCCACTTT.

J is TRBJ2-7 and V is TRBV20-1, with D unresolved. The CDR3 runs 13 residues. The germline V gene has CDR1 DFQATT and CDR2 SNEGSKA (reference sequence). V was cut by 3 bases and J by 3 bases, with 12 bases left in between. Here the CDR3 reads CSARSARNYEQYF. Here the CDR3 DNA reads TGCAGTGCTAGGAGCGCCAGGAACTACGAGCAGTACTTC.

This clonotype has a count of ten or more. The chain is built from TRBV2 and TRBJ2-5, with D perhaps given as TRBD1 or TRBD2 (6 bases each). V lost 3 bases, J lost 5 bases, and 22 bases lay in between. The CDR3 contains 17 residues. The germline CDR1 and CDR2 sequences are SNHLY and FYNNEI. The CDR3 sequence: CASSEGATTRWPETQYF. The CDR3 bases are TGTGCCAGCAGTGAGGGGGCGACGACTAGATGGCCGGAGACCCAGTACTTC.

This clonotype was found a few times. Because it lacks the conserved phenylalanine or tryptophan at the end, this CDR3 is likely a read error. The V and J genes are TRBV28 and TRBJ2-7; D is ambiguous. The CDR3 has 15 residues. Trimming stripped 3 bases from V and 5 bases from J, with 17 bases between. Germline V gene data show CDR1 as MDHEN and CDR2 as SYDVKM. The CDR3 DNA is TGTGCCAGCAGTTTGAGTGGGCCCCGACTCAACGAGCAGTACCTC. Translation gives CASSLSGPRLNEQYL.

To note about this clonotype: Since a much larger clone is just one base distant, this may be a read error. The rearrangement links TRBV18 to TRBJ2-5; TRBD2 agrees at 11 bases. The V segment lost 5 bases and the J segment 4 bases; nucleotides outside the gene matches: 6. The CDR3 has 15 residues. Germline V gives CDR1 KGHSH, CDR2 LQKENI. In nucleotides, the CDR3 is TGTGCCAGCTCAGTGCTAACTAGCGGGGGAGAGACCCAGTACTTC. It encodes CASSVLTSGGETQYF. Based on the CDR3 plus reference TRBV18 and TRBJ2-5, the full variable domain is NAGVMQNPRHLVRRRGQEARLRCSPMKGHSHVYWYRQLPEEGLKFMVYLQKENIIDESGMPKERFSAEFPKEGPSILRIQQVVRGDSAAYFCASSVLTSGGETQYFGPGTRLLVL.

This clonotype was seen only a few times. A far larger clone is off by one base, so a read error is likely. V gene TRBV10-3 combines with J gene TRBJ1-1, with TRBD1 as a possible D gene (5 bases). Germline CDR1 and CDR2: ENHRY and SYGVKD. V was cut by 4 bases and J by 4 bases, with 16 bases left in between. The CDR3 covers 15 residues. In DNA form, the CDR3 reads TGTGCCATCAGTGCAGGGATATGGAAGAGCACTGAAGCTTTCTTT. It is translated as CAISAGIWKSTEAFF.

The chain carries TRBV7-8 and TRBJ1-2; D unclear. The CDR3 consists of 14 residues. The germline V gene encodes CDR1 SGHVS and CDR2 FQNEAQ. V dropped 1 base and J dropped 2 bases, with 8 bases sitting between them. The CDR3, as DNA: TGTGCCAGCAGCTTAGGGGTGGTGAACTATGGCTACACCTTC. Amino acid sequence: CASSLGVVNYGYTF.

This clonotype showed up many times. This chain connects TRBV5-5 to TRBJ1-1; no firm D call. CDR3 length: 14 amino acids. Trimming pared 4 bases from V and 2 bases from J, leaving 12 bases between. Germline assignment: CDR1 SGHKS and CDR2 YYEKEE (reference sequence). Here the CDR3 DNA reads TGTGCCAGCAGCGCCCTACGCACAAACACTGAAGCTTTCTTT. Translated: CASSALRTNTEAFF.

This chain uses TRBV2 with TRBJ1-4; D gene ambiguous. Germline CDR1 is SNHLY and CDR2 is FYNNEI. This CDR3 spans 15 amino acids. V was shortened by 6 bases and J by 0 bases, with 11 bases between the two germline ends. Here the CDR3 DNA reads TGTGCCAGCAGCAATGGAGTTTCAACTAATGAAAAACTGTTTTTT. This gives the protein CASSNGVSTNEKLFF.

This clonotype occurred many times. The chain combines TRBV20-1 with TRBJ2-3; TRBD2 might be the D (5 bases). Trimming removed 5 bases from V and 4 bases from J, with 22 bases in between. This CDR3 contains 16 residues. The germline CDR1 and CDR2 sequences are DFQATT and SNEGSKA (reference sequence). The CDR3 region is CSARGSTKRSPDTQYF. The DNA of the CDR3 is TGCAGTGCTCGAGGGTCTACTAAGCGTTCCCCAGATACGCAGTATTTT.

This clonotype was picked up one time. This chain connects TRBV4-1 to TRBJ2-4, with D possibly being TRBD2 (6 bases). Germline V gene sequence: CDR1 MGHRA, CDR2 YSYEKL. Trimming took off 4 bases at V and 0 bases at J, with 22 bases between the two ends. CDR3 length: 19 residues. The CDR3 bases are TGCGCCAGCAGCCGCCGGGACTGGACCCACCCGATAGCCAAAAACATTCAGTACTTC. Translation: CASSRRDWTHPIAKNIQYF.

About this clonotype itself: One junction end does not reproduce the germline sequence, and a read error may be involved. This sequence joins TRBV3-1 and TRBJ2-4, with D perhaps being TRBD1 or TRBD2 (7 bases each). The CDR3 consists of 13 residues. Germline CDR1 is LGHDT and CDR2 is YNNKEL (reference sequence). The CDR3 bases are TGTGCCAGCAGCCAGGTCGGGACAGCGGGATTGGACTTC. Its translation is CASSQVGTAGLDF.

This clonotype was observed many times. This chain links TRBV7-2 with TRBJ2-7, with D possibly TRBD2 on 5 matching bases. Germline V CDR1 and CDR2: SGHTA, FQGNSA. This CDR3 has 13 residues. Trimming stripped 4 bases from V and 7 bases from J, with 14 bases between. The CDR3 spells CASSSYWTGEQYF. The CDR3 DNA reads as TGTGCCAGCAGCTCGTACTGGACGGGAGAGCAGTACTTC.

This clonotype was counted at least ten times. V usage is TRBV6-1 and J usage is TRBJ2-1, with TRBD1 matching 10 bases. V dropped 7 bases and J dropped 8; count of bases not matched to a gene: 11. The germline CDR1 and CDR2 sequences are MNHNS and SASEGT. This CDR3 has 15 residues. CDR3: CASIAGTGDIHEQFF. The CDR3 DNA reads as TGTGCCAGCATCGCCGGGACAGGGGATATCCATGAGCAGTTCTTC.

The table lists this clonotype with many counts. The V and J genes are TRBV11-2 and TRBJ2-7; D might be TRBD1 (7 bases). There are 15 residues in the CDR3. Between the trimmed V and J ends, which lost 1 base and 3 bases, there was a span of 13 bases. Germline lookup yields CDR1 SGHAT and CDR2 FQNNGV. The CDR3 nucleotides read TGTGCCAGCAGCTTAGGCGGGACAGATAACTACGAGCAGTACTTC. Amino acids: CASSLGGTDNYEQYF.

V gene TRBV20-1 combines with J gene TRBJ1-4; D remains unclear. V was clipped by 4 bases and J by 2 bases, with 20 bases between them. Germline CDR1 is DFQATT and CDR2 is SNEGSKA (reference sequence). The CDR3 extends over 17 amino acids. In DNA, the CDR3 is TGCAGTGCTATTCCACTGGGTTTGGCCCCCACTAATGAAAAACTGTTTTTT. Translating gives CSAIPLGLAPTNEKLFF.

J is TRBJ1-4 and V is TRBV6-2 or TRBV6-3, with unresolved D. The CDR3 is 13 residues long. V shed 8 bases and J shed 4 bases, with 11 bases lying between them. The V gene's germline CDR1 is MNHEY and CDR2 SVGEGT. In nucleotides, the CDR3 is TGTGCCAGCTGTACCGACCTTAATGAAAAACTGTTTTTT. It yields the protein CASCTDLNEKLFF.